This TCR beta chain emerged from a study of T cell repertoires in cytomegalovirus infection. Looking at the study overall: Matching HLA type and CMV infection were both indicated by public TCR beta signatures.

Trimming removed 4 bases from V and 5 bases from J, with 15 bases in between. CDR3 length equals 14 residues. Study-level points and caveats: Of the TCR beta families, the public ones yielded a cumulative frequency that identified carriers of CMV plus the relevant HLA. Ex vivo, HLA-C-restricted CMV-specific TCR beta clonotypes prevailed over the rest of the response.

Points on this clonotype: Its antigen is currently unknown.

Via MiXCR, TCRdb re-called the reads, giving one row per CDR3 protein. The sample records 150,000 to 200,000 distinct CDR3 sequences, roughly a sixth being singletons. The origin of this receptor is a human donor in good health (CMV status not recorded). Some clones in this sample may be carry-over from other donors' samples. Source material: CD8+ T cells from PBMCs. The chain combines TRBV12-3 or TRBV12-4 with TRBJ2-7, with D perhaps matching TRBD1 or TRBD2 (5 bases each). DNA for the CDR3: TGTGCCAGCAGTTGGGTTGGGGGAATCGACGAGCAGTACTTC. Amino acid sequence: CASSWVGGIDEQYF.